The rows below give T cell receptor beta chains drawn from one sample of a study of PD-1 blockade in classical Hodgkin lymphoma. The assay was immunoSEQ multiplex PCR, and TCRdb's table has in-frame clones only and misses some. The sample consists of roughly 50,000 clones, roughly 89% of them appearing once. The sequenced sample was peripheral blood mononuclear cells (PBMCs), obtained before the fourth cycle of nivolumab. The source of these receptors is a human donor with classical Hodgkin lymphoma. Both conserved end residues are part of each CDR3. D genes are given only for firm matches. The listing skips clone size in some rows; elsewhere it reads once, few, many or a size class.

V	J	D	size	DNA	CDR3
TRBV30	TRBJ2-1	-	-	TGTGCCTGGAGTGTAGCTCTGGATCCCAATGAGCAGTTCTTC	CAWSVALDPNEQFF
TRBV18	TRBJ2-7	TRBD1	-	TGTGCCAGCTCACCAACGGGACAGGGGGCTAGAAGCGAGCAGTACTTC	CASSPTGQGARSEQYF
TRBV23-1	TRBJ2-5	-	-	TGCGCCAGCACCTCTTGGGGGGAAGAGACCCAGTACTTC	CASTSWGEETQYF
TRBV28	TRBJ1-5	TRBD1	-	TGTGCCAGCAGTTTAAGTGGGACAGGGCTTCAGCCCCAGCATTTT	CASSLSGTGLQPQHF
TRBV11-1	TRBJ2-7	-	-	TGTGCCAGCAGCTTAGTGGACAGCACACACTACGAGCAGTACTTC	CASSLVDSTHYEQYF
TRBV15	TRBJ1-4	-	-	TGTGCCACACAGGCCAATAATGAAAAACTGTTTTTT	CATQANNEKLFF
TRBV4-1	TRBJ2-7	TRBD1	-	TGCGCCAGCAGCCAAGGAGGGGGCAGTTCCTACGAGCAGTACTTC	CASSQGGGSSYEQYF
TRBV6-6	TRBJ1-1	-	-	TGTGCCAGCAGTTACTCTGTTGAGGGAGCTTTCTTT	CASSYSVEGAFF
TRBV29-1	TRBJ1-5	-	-	TGCAGCCCTCTTACCGATTATAGCAATCAGCCCCAGCATTTT	CSPLTDYSNQPQHF
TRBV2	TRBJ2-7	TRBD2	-	TGTGCCAGCAGTGAATATCGTAGCGGGAGTGCATACGAGCAGTACTTC	CASSEYRSGSAYEQYF
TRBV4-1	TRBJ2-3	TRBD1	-	TGCGCCAGCAGCCAGGCCGGGACAGGGCCCACAGATACGCAGTATTTT	CASSQAGTGPTDTQYF
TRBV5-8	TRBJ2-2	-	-	TGTGCCAGCAGCTTGAAGGCGGCGCTATTACCCGGGGAGCTGTTTTTT	CASSLKAALLPGELFF
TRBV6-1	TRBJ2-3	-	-	TGTGCCAGCAGTGAAGTTGGAGATACGCAGTATTTT	CASSEVGDTQYF
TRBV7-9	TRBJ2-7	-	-	TGTGCCAGCAGCTTCGGGCAGGGAATCTACGAGCAGTACTTC	CASSFGQGIYEQYF
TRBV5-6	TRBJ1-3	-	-	TGTGCCAGCACTATTTCGAACTCTGGAAACACCATATATTTT	CASTISNSGNTIYF
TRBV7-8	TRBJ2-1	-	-	TGTGCCAGCAGCTATAGGCGGCCCTGGGGCAATGAGCAGTTCTTC	CASSYRRPWGNEQFF
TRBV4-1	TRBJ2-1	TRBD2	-	TGCGCCAGCAGCTTTCGGACTAGCGGGAGGTTCAATGAGCAGTTCTTC	CASSFRTSGRFNEQFF
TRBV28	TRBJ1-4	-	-	TGTGCCAGCAGCCGTCTCAGTTGGGCAAGAGGTAATGAAAAACTGTTTTTT	CASSRLSWARGNEKLFF
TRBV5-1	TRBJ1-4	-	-	TGCGCCAGCAGCCGATGGGAGGGGACGGAAAAACTGTTTTTT	CASSRWEGTEKLFF
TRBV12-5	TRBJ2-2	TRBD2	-	TGTGCTAGTGTCATAGCGGGAGGGCCCGGGGAGCTGTTTTTT	CASVIAGGPGELFF
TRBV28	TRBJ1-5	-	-	TGTGCCAGCACCTTAGGGGAAGAGGTTAGCAATCAGCCCCAGCATTTT	CASTLGEEVSNQPQHF
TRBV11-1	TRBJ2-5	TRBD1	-	TGTGCCAGCAGCCTCGGCATGGACAGGCAAGAGACCCAGTACTTC	CASSLGMDRQETQYF
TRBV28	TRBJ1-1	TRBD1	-	TGTGCCAGCAGGACAGGGGCGAACACTGAAGCTTTCTTT	CASRTGANTEAFF
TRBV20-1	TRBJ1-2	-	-	TGCAGTGCTAGCACAGGGCGTTTC	CSASTGRF
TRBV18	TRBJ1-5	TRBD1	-	TGTGCCAGCTCACCCGGGACAGGGGGCATTCAGCCCCAGCATTTT	CASSPGTGGIQPQHF
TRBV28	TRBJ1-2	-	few	TGTGCCAGTGGGGGCAGAAACTATGGCTACACCTTC	CASGGRNYGYTF
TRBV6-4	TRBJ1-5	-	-	TGTGCCAGCAGCCAGGGATTCGGTCAGCCCCAGCATTTT	CASSQGFGQPQHF
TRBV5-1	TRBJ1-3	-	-	TGCGCCAGCAGCTCTCAGGGCGCTGGAAACACCATATATTTT	CASSSQGAGNTIYF
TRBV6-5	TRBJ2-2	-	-	TGTGCCATCAAGACAGGGAGGGTCACCGGGGAGCTGTTTTTT	CAIKTGRVTGELFF
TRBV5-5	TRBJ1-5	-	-	TGTGCCAGCAGCTCAACCCCATTTACAGGGCCCGGTCAGCCCCAGCATTTT	CASSSTPFTGPGQPQHF
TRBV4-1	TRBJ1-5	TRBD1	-	TGCGCCAGCAGCCAAGCACCGGGACAGGGGATGGTCCAGCCCCAGCATTTT	CASSQAPGQGMVQPQHF
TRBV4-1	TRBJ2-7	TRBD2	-	TGCGCCAGCAGCCCCCTGATGAGCTTCGGGGGGTACGAGCAGTACTTC	CASSPLMSFGGYEQYF
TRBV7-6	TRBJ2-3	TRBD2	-	TGTGCCAGCAGCCTACTAGCGGGTGAGGATTTCAGCACAGATACGCAGTATTTT	CASSLLAGEDFSTDTQYF
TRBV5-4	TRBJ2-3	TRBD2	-	TGTGCCAGCAGCAACCTGGAGGTAGCGGGAGGGGAGGCTACGCAGTATTTT	CASSNLEVAGGEATQYF
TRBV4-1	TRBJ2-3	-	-	TGCGCCAGCAGCCAAGGTCTTCTTCTTGTCGGTACAGATACGCAGTATTTT	CASSQGLLLVGTDTQYF
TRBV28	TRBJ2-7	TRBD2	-	TGTGCCAGCAGTTTAGCACTAGCGGGAGTCGAGCAGTACTTC	CASSLALAGVEQYF
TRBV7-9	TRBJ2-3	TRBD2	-	TGTGCCAGCAGCGGAGTCTTACTAGCGGGCTTCACAGATACGCAGTATTTT	CASSGVLLAGFTDTQYF
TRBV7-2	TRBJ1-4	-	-	TGTGCCAGCAGCTTCGCCAGCCTAACTAATGAAAAACTGTTTTTT	CASSFASLTNEKLFF
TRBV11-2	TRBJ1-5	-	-	TGTGCCAGCAGCCCCACTTATCAGCCCCAGCATTTT	CASSPTYQPQHF
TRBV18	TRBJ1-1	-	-	TGTGCCAGCTCACCTAGTGGGGGTTTCGGCACTGAAGCTTTCTTT	CASSPSGGFGTEAFF
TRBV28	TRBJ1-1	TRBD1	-	TGTGCCAGCACCTTTACCCCGGGACAGGGGGACACTGAAGCTTTCTTT	CASTFTPGQGDTEAFF
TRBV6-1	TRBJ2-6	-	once	TGTGCCAGCAGTGAAGCGTGGACATTGGGGGCCAACGTCCTGACTTTC	CASSEAWTLGANVLTF
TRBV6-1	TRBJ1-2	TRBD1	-	TGTGCCAGCAGTGAAGCTAGGACAGGGGGTGGCTATGGCTACACCTTC	CASSEARTGGGYGYTF
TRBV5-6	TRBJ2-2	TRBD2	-	TGTGCCAGCAGCTTGTTTTTGCGGGAGCTTCACACCGGGGAGCTGTTTTTT	CASSLFLRELHTGELFF
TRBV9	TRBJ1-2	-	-	TGTGCCAGCAGCCTTCTGGAGGACTATGGCTACACCTTC	CASSLLEDYGYTF
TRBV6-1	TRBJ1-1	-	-	TGTGCCAGCAGTTCCCAAGGGGGACCTGACACTGAAGCTTTCTTT	CASSSQGGPDTEAFF
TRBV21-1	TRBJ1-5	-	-	TGTGCCAGCAGCAAAAAAAGGAATCAGCCCCAGCATTTT	CASSKKRNQPQHF
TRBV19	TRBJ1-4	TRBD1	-	TGTGCCAGTAGTATAAGAGCCGGACAGGCTCATGAAAAACTGTTTTTT	CASSIRAGQAHEKLFF
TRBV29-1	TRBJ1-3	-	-	TGCAGCGCGAGTCGGTCCATCGGAAACACCATATATTTT	CSASRSIGNTIYF
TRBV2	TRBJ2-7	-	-	TGTGCCAGCTGGCTTAGAGCCGAGTTATACGAGCAGTACTTC	CASWLRAELYEQYF
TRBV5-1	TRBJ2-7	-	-	TGCGCCAGCAGCTTCGTTCGTAGTGCCCTACGCGAGCAGTACTTC	CASSFVRSALREQYF